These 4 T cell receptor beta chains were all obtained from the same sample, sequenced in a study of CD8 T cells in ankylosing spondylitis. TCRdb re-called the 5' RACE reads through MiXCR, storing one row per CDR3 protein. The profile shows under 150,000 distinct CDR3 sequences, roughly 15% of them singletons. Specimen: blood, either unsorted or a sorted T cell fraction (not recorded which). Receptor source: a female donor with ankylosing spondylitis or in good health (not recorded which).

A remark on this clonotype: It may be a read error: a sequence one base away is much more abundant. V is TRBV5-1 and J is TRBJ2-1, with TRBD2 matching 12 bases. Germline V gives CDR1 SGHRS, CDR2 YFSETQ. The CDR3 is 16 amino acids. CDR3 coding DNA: TGCGTCAGCAGCTTGGGGGGACTAGCGGGTGACAATGAGCAGTTCTTC. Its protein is CVSSLGGLAGDNEQFF.

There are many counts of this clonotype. CDR3 nucleotides: TGTGCCATCGGTACCCCAGGGAACTATGGCTACACCTTC. Protein product: CAIGTPGNYGYTF. The chain recombines TRBV10-3 with TRBJ1-2; tentatively, D is TRBD1 (5 bases). The V end was cut by 8 bases, the J end by 2 bases, with 12 bases between. The CDR3 runs to 13 residues. Germline V CDR1 and CDR2: ENHRY, SYGVKD.

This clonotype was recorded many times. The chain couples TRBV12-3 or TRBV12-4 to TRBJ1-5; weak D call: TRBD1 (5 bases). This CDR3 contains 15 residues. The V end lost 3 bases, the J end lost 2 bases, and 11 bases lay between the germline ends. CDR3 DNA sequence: TGTGCCAGCAGTTTCTGGGGGGATCGCAATCAGCCCCAGCATTTT. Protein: CASSFWGDRNQPQHF.

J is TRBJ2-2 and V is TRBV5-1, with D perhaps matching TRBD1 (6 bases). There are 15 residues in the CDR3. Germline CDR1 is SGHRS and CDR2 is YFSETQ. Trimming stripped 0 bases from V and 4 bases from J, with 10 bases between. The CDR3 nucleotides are TGCGCCAGCAGCTTGGCGCAGGGGCTCACCGGGGAGCTGTTTTTT. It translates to CASSLAQGLTGELFF.